Listed below are T cell receptor beta chains from one sample, sequenced in a study of blood T cell repertoires in COVID-19. Method: immunoSEQ multiplex PCR; TCRdb's copy keeps in-frame clones and lacks some. The table lists about 160,000 clones, approximately 80% of them singletons. Sequenced: peripheral blood. Receptors originate from a woman of 80 years or more with active or convalescent COVID-19. CDR3s include the opening cysteine and the closing phenylalanine or tryptophan. The D gene is left open where the match is weak. Clone size is shown for a subset of rows, as once, few, many or a class of expanded clone.

. . TRBJ1-3 TRBV6-5 CASSQDSSGNTIYF TGTGCCAGCAGTCAGGACAGCTCTGGAAACACCATATATTTT
. . TRBJ2-5 TRBV30 CAWQDQETQYF TGTGCCTGGCAGGACCAAGAGACCCAGTACTTC
. TRBD2 TRBJ2-5 TRBV9 CASSVGMVAGGLETQYF TGTGCCAGCAGCGTAGGAATGGTGGCGGGGGGGCTAGAGACCCAGTACTTC
. . TRBJ2-3 TRBV4-1 CASSQGGVNTQYF TGCGCCAGCAGCCAAGGCGGAGTTAATACGCAGTATTTT
. . TRBJ1-1 TRBV19 CASSTRGAEAFF TGTGCCAGTAGTACCAGGGGTGCTGAAGCTTTCTTT
few TRBD1 TRBJ2-6 TRBV6-6 CASSTGGHSGANVLTF TGTGCCAGCAGTACAGGGGGCCACTCTGGGGCCAACGTCCTGACTTTC
few TRBD1 TRBJ1-3 TRBV7-2 CASSSSDRAGNTIYF TGTGCCAGCAGCTCCTCGGACAGGGCTGGAAACACCATATATTTT
. TRBD1 TRBJ1-2 TRBV20-1 CSGVQGAVGTF TGCAGTGGCGTGCAGGGGGCTGTAGGGACCTTC
. TRBD1 TRBJ2-3 TRBV5-1 CASSLGGQATDTQYF TGCGCCAGCAGCTTGGGGGGACAGGCCACAGATACGCAGTATTTT
. . TRBJ2-7 TRBV6-5 CASSYSGGQFGEQYF TGTGCCAGCAGTTACTCCGGTGGACAGTTCGGCGAGCAGTACTTC
. . TRBJ2-5 TRBV29-1 CSVVQYQETQYF TGCAGCGTTGTCCAGTACCAAGAGACCCAGTACTTC
. . TRBJ2-4 TRBV3-1/TRBV3-2 CASSQEWGDVGKNIQYF TGTGCCAGCAGCCAAGAATGGGGGGACGTAGGGAAAAACATTCAGTACTTC
once . TRBJ1-2 TRBV5-1 CASSLGGGSTDHPREGYTF TGCGCCAGCAGCTTGGGGGGGGGCTCGACAGACCACCCAAGAGAAGGCTACACCTTC
. . TRBJ1-6 TRBV5-1 CASSLGQNNSPLHF TGCGCCAGCAGCTTGGGGCAAAATAATTCACCCCTCCACTTT
. . TRBJ1-1 TRBV7-2 CASSLLTGLNTEAFF TGTGCCAGCAGCTTATTAACAGGCCTGAACACTGAAGCTTTCTTT
once . TRBJ2-3 TRBV7-9 CASSKDRDSTDTQYF TGTGCCAGCAGCAAGGACAGAGATAGCACAGATACGCAGTATTTT
. . TRBJ1-1 TRBV6-5 CASSRPGGNTEAFF TGTGCCAGCAGTCGCCCCGGGGGAAACACTGAAGCTTTCTTT
few TRBD1 TRBJ1-6 TRBV9 CASSAWDSHYNSPLHF TGTGCCAGCAGCGCTTGGGACAGCCACTATAATTCACCCCTCCACTTT
many TRBD1 TRBJ1-5 TRBV10-3 CAISESSGTGSNQPQHF TGTGCCATCAGTGAGTCTTCCGGGACAGGGTCCAATCAGCCCCAGCATTTT
once TRBD2 TRBJ2-7 TRBV10-3 CAIRNSGGGNYEQYF TGTGCCATCAGGAATAGCGGGGGGGGAAACTACGAGCAGTACTTC
. TRBD1 TRBJ1-2 TRBV12-3/TRBV12-4 CASSPTGVYGYTF TGTGCCAGCAGCCCGACAGGGGTCTATGGCTACACCTTC
. . TRBJ1-3 TRBV9 CASSTSGGGIGSGNTIYF TGTGCCAGCTCTACCTCCGGAGGAGGGATCGGCTCTGGAAACACCATATATTTT